This T cell receptor (beta chain) was sequenced during a study of T cell repertoires in cytomegalovirus infection. As for the study in general: In public TCR beta signatures, there were indications of both CMV infection and matching HLA type.

MiXCR was run by TCRdb on the reads, yielding one entry per CDR3 protein. Among approximately 750,000 distinct CDR3 sequences, roughly 36% were seen once, and the ten largest hold roughly 2.8%. Germline V lookup: CDR1 SGHTA, CDR2 FQGTGA. The CDR3 is 15 amino acids. Trimming pared 3 bases from V and 0 bases from J, leaving 10 bases between. Whole-study results and caveats: HLA-C-restricted CMV-specific TCR beta clonotypes were dominant in the ex vivo response. Totalled public TCR beta family frequency picked out people who carried CMV plus the relevant HLA.

On this clonotype itself: Antigen specificity is unknown.

The sample consisted of PBMCs. The V call is TRBV7-3, the J call TRBJ2-3; D ambiguous. The receptor's source is a human donor in good health (CMV status not recorded). Some clones in this sample may be carry-over from other donors' samples. The CDR3 sequence: CASSFQVGSTDTQYF. The CDR3 DNA follows: TGTGCCAGCAGCTTCCAAGTGGGAAGCACAGATACGCAGTATTTT.